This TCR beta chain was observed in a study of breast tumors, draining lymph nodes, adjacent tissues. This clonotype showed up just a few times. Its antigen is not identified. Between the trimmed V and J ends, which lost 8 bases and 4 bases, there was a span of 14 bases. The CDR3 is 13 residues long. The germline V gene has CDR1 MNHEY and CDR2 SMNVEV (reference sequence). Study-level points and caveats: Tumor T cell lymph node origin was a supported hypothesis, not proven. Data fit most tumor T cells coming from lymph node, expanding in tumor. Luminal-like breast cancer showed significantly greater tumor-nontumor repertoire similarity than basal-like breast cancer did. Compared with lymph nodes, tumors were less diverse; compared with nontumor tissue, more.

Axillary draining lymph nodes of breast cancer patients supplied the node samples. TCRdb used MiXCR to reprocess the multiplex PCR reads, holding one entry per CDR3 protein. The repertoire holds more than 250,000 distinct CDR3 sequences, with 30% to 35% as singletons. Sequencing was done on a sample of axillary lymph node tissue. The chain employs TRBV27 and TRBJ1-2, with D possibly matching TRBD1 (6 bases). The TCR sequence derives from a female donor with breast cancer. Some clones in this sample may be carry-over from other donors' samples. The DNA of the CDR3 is TGTGCCAGCCGAACCGTGGACAGCTATGGCTACACCTTC. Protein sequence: CASRTVDSYGYTF.